The entry below describes one TCR beta chain. The CDR3 is made up of 16 amino acids. Germline CDR1 and CDR2: MNHNS and SASEGT. Deletions cut 1 base from V and 0 bases from J, with 9 bases between. These data are taken from a study of blood T cell repertoires in COVID-19. Study at large: Both acute and convalescent COVID-19 samples were obtained from the United States, Italy and Spain.

Symptom resolution, clearance, or two negative PCRs marked donors in Cohort 3 as recovered. Clones were read by immunoSEQ multiplex PCR, and TCRdb kept only the in-frame ones, dropping some. Of over 300,000 clones in the sample, approximately 83% were seen once. This receptor was obtained from a man aged 30-40 years who had recovered from COVID-19. The chain combines TRBV6-1 with TRBJ1-4; D is unclear. The sample was PBMCs or T cells enriched from blood (not recorded which). The CDR3 DNA reads as TGTGCCAGCAGTGAAGATGGCCATGCAACTAATGAAAAACTGTTTTTT. Residues: CASSEDGHATNEKLFF.